This T cell receptor (beta chain) is drawn from a study of T-cell memory formation after mild COVID-19. The CDR3 sequence is 11 residues long. V dropped 3 bases and J dropped 9 bases, with 6 bases sitting between them. The germline CDR1 and CDR2 sequences are MDHEN and SYDVKM. TCRdb redid the calling of the 5' RACE reads with MiXCR, one entry per CDR3 protein. The sample includes some 250,000 distinct CDR3 sequences, about a sixth seen only once; the top ten take roughly 23%. The sample consisted of PBMCs or a T cell subset sorted from them (not recorded which). The receptor was isolated from a man aged 18 to 29 who had mild COVID-19 (a few samples of this study predate the infection). Cell type and time point are not known. This chain links TRBV28 with TRBJ2-1; D is ambiguous. DNA for the CDR3: TGTGCCAGCAGTTTCCTGGGTGAGCAGTTCTTC. Its translation is CASSFLGEQFF. The complete variable domain, with remaining parts taken from reference TRBV28 and TRBJ2-1, reads DVKVTQSSRYLVKRTGEKVFLECVQDMDHENMFWYRQDPGLGLRLIYFSYDVKMKEKGDIPEGYSVSREKKERFSLILESASTNQTSMYLCASSFLGEQFFGPGTRLTVL.